This T cell receptor (beta chain) derives from a study of T cells in Graves' hyperthyroidism and ophthalmopathy. About the study: Blood from the periphery was taken at initial diagnosis, before any treatment.

Amplification of TCR beta CDR3 regions was performed using RNA transcripts as template. During a first-round RT-PCR of the TCR CDR3, the HTBI primer set was used. TCRdb reprocessed the multiplex PCR reads via MiXCR and lists one record per CDR3 protein. Of some 770,000 distinct CDR3 sequences listed, roughly 17% were seen once; the top ten hold approximately 8%. This clonotype was detected only a few times. Germline CDR1 and CDR2: SGHVS and FNYEAQ. V was clipped by 5 bases and J by 4 bases, with 17 bases between them. The CDR3 sequence is 15 residues long. Patients having uncontrolled infection, another autoimmune disease, pregnancy or lactation were not included.

The source of this sequence is a man between 18 and 35 years old with Graves' hyperthyroidism. The V gene is TRBV7-6, the J gene TRBJ2-5, with D perhaps matching TRBD2 (5 bases). The sample was blood. CDR3 region: CASSLALGSPETQYF. The CDR3, as DNA: TGTGCCAGCAGCCTGGCCCTGGGGAGCCCAGAGACCCAGTACTTC.